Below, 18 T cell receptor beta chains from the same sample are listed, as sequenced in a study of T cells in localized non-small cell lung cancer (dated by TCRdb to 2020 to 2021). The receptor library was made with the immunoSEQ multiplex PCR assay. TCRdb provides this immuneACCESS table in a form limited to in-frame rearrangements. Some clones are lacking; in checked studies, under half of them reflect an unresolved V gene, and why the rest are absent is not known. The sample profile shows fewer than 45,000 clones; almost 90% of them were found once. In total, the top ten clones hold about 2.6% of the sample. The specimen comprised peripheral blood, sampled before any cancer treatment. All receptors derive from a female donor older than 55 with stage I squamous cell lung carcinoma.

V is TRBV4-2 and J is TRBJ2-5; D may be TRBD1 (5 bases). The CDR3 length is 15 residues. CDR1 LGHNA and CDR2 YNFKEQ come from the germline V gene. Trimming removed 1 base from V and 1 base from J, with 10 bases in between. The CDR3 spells CASSQGRTLQETQYF. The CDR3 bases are TGTGCCAGCAGCCAAGGGCGGACACTCCAAGAGACCCAGTACTTC.

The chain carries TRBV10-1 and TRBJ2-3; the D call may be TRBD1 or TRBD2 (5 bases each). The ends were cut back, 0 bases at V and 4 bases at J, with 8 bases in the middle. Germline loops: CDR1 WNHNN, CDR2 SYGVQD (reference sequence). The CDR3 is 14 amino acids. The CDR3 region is CASSESGRPDTQYF. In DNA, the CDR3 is TGCGCCAGCAGTGAGTCGGGACGCCCAGATACGCAGTATTTT.

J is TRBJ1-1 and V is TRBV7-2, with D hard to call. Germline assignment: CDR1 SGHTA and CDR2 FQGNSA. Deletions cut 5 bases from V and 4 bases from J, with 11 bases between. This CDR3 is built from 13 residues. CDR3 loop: CASSPLWSTEAFF. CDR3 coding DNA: TGTGCCAGCAGCCCCCTATGGAGCACTGAAGCTTTCTTT.

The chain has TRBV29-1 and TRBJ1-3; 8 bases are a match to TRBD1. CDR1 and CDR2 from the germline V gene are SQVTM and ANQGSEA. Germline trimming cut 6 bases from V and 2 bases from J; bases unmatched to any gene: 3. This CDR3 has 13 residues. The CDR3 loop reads CSVGQGTGNTIYF. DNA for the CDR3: TGCAGCGTCGGACAGGGAACTGGAAACACCATATATTTT.

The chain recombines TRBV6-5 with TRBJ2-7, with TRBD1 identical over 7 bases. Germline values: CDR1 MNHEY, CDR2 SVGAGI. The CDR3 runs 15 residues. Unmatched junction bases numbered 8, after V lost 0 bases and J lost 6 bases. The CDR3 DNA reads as TGTGCCAGCAGTTACTCGAAACAGGGGCACTCCGAGCAGTACTTC. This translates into CASSYSKQGHSEQYF.

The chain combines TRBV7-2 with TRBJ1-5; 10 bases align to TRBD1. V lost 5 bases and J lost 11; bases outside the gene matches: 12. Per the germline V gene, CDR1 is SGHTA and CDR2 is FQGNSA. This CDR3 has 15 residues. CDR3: CASSVDRGMSSAQHF. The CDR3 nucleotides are TGTGCCAGCAGCGTGGACAGGGGGATGTCCTCGGCCCAGCATTTT. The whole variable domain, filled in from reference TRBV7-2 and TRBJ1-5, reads GAGVSQSPSNKVTEKGKDVELRCDPISGHTALYWYRQSLGQGLEFLIYFQGNSAPDKSGLPSDRFSAERTGGSVSTLTIQRTQQEDSAVYLCASSVDRGMSSAQHFGDGTRLSIL.

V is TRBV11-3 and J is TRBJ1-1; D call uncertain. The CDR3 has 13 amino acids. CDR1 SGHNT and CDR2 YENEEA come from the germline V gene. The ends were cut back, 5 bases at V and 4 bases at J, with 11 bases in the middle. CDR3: CASSQAPGTEAFF. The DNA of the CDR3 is TGTGCCAGCAGCCAGGCCCCGGGCACTGAAGCTTTCTTT.

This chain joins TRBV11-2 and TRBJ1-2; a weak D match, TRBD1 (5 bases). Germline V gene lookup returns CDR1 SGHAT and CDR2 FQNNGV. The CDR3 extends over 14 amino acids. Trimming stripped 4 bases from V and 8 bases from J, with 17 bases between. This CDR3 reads CASSSLRAGGGYTF. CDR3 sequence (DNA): TGTGCCAGCAGCTCCCTGCGAGCCGGGGGAGGCTACACCTTC.

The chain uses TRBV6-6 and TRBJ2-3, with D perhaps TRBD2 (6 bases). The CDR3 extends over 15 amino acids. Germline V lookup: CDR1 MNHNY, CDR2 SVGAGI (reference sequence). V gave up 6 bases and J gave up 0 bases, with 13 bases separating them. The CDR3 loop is CASSLGGISTDTQYF. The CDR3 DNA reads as TGTGCCAGCAGCCTAGGCGGGATTAGCACAGATACGCAGTATTTT.

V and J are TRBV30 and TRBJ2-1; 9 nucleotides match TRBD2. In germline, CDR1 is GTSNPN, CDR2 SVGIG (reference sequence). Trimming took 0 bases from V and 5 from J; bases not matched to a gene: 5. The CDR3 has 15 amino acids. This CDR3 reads CAWSVQRGVHNEQFF. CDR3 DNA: TGTGCCTGGAGTGTTCAGCGGGGGGTGCACAATGAGCAGTTCTTC.

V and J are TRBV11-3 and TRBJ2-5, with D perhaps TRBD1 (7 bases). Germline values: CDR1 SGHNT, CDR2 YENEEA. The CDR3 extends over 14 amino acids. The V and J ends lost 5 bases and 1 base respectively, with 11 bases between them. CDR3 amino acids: CASSVRGAQETQYF. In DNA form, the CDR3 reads TGTGCCAGCAGCGTCAGGGGGGCCCAAGAGACCCAGTACTTC.

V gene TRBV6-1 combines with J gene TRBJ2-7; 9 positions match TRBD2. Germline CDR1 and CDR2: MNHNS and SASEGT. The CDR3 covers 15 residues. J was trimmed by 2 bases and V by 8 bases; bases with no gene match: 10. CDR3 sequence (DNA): TGTGCCAGCCGCGGCGGGAGGGCTTTCCCCTACGAGCAGTACTTC. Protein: CASRGGRAFPYEQYF.

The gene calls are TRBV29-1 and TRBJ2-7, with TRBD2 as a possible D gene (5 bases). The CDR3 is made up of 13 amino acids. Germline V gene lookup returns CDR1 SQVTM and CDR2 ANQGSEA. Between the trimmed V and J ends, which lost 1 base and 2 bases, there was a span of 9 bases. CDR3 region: CSVEGGFTYEQYF. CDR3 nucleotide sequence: TGCAGCGTTGAAGGAGGGTTTACCTACGAGCAGTACTTC.

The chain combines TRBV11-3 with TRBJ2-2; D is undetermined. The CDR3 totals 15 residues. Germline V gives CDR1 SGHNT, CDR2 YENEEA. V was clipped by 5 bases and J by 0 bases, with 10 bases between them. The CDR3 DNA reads TGTGCCAGCAGCCAAGGATGGACGAACACCGGGGAGCTGTTTTTT. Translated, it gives CASSQGWTNTGELFF. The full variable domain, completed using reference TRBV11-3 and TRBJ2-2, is EAGVVQSPRYKIIEKKQPVAFWCNPISGHNTLYWYLQNLGQGPELLIRYENEEAVDDSQLPKDRFSAERLKGVDSTLKIQPAELGDSAVYLCASSQGWTNTGELFFGEGSRLTVL.

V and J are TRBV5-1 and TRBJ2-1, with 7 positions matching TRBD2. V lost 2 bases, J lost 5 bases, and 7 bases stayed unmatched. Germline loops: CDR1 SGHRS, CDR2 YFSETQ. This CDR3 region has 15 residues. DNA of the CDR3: TGCGCCAGCAGCTTAGAAGCGGGAAGCCACAATGAGCAGTTCTTC. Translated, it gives CASSLEAGSHNEQFF.

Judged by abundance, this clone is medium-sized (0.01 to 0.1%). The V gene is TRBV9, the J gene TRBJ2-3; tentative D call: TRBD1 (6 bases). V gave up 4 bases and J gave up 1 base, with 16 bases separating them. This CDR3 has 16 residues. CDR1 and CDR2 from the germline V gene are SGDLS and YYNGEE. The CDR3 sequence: CASSSATGLGTDTQYF. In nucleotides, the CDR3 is TGTGCCAGCAGCTCAGCTACAGGGTTAGGCACAGATACGCAGTATTTT.

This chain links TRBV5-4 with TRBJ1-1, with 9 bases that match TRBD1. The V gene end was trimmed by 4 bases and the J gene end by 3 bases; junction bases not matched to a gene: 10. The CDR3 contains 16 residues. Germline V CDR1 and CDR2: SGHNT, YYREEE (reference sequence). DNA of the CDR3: TGTGCCAGCAGCCCTTACGCCGGACAGGGGTACACTGAAGCTTTCTTT. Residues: CASSPYAGQGYTEAFF.

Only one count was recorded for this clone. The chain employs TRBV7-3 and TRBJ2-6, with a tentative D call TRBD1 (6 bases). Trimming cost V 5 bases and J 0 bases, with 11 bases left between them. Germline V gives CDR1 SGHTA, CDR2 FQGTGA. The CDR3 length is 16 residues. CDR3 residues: CASSQQGPSGANVLTF. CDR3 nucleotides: TGTGCCAGCAGCCAACAGGGTCCCTCTGGGGCCAACGTCCTGACTTTC.